These T cell receptor beta chains were read from a single sample in a study of T cells in Graves' hyperthyroidism and ophthalmopathy. TCRdb called the multiplex PCR reads again in MiXCR, with one record for every CDR3 protein. The sample consists of under 650,000 distinct CDR3 sequences, roughly 17% of them appearing once. Sequencing was performed on blood. The receptor set was obtained from a woman aged 25 to 39 with Graves' hyperthyroidism. Each CDR3 is given with its conserved first and last residue. Each record gives: V gene, D gene, clone size, J gene, CDR3 DNA, CDR3 protein. The D gene is left open where the match is weak. The size of a clone is reported for some rows only, either as once, few or many, or as a class for expanded clones.

TRBV5-1,TRBD2,NA,TRBJ2-7,TGCGCCAGCAGCTTAGCTAGCGGGCCTCTGGAGCAGTACTTC,CASSLASGPLEQYF
TRBV6-1,NA,NA,TRBJ2-6,TGTGCCGCCGGGTTGTATGGGGCCAACGTCCTGACTTTC,CAAGLYGANVLTF
TRBV4-1,TRBD1,few,TRBJ1-2,TGCGCCAGCAGCACCCGACAGGGGAGCGACTATGGCTACACCTTC,CASSTRQGSDYGYTF
TRBV7-3,TRBD2,many,TRBJ2-1,TGTGCCAGCAGCCCACAGCCGGGACTAGCGGGCAATGAGCAGTTCTTC,CASSPQPGLAGNEQFF
TRBV15,NA,NA,TRBJ1-3,TGTGCCACCAGCAGAGTGAGGGGATCTGGAAACACCATATATTTT,CATSRVRGSGNTIYF
TRBV2,NA,many,TRBJ1-1,TGTGCCAGCAGGGGGGCGATGAGCACTGAAGCTTTCTTT,CASRGAMSTEAFF
TRBV7-2,NA,few,TRBJ2-2,TGTGCCAGCAGCTTAGTTTATATAGCGGACCCTAGCACCGGGGAGCTGTTTTTT,CASSLVYIADPSTGELFF
TRBV7-2,TRBD2,many,TRBJ2-3,TGTGCCAGCAGCTTAGCGCTTAGCGGGAGAGGGGCCGATACGCAGTATTTT,CASSLALSGRGADTQYF
TRBV28,NA,many,TRBJ1-1,TGTGCCACTCTGAGGGGGGGGTTCGCTGAAGCTTTCTTT,CATLRGGFAEAFF
TRBV20-1,NA,NA,TRBJ1-2,TGCAGTGCTAGAGGGACGGGGGTTAGGTATGGCTACACCTTC,CSARGTGVRYGYTF
TRBV6-1,NA,NA,TRBJ1-5,TGTGCCAGCAGTCCCAGGGCTTACGGCAATCAGCCCCAGCATTTT,CASSPRAYGNQPQHF
TRBV7-2,NA,NA,TRBJ1-4,TGTGCCAGCAGGCTACTCGGAGGGTCCTGTGAAAAACTGTTTTTT,CASRLLGGSCEKLFF
TRBV28,TRBD1,NA,TRBJ1-2,TGTGCCAGCACCCCCCGGACAGGGAGGGGATATGGCTACACCTTC,CASTPRTGRGYGYTF
TRBV12-3/TRBV12-4,TRBD1,NA,TRBJ2-5,TGTGCCAGCAGTGACGGGACAGGGGGCCCCTCTGGGTACTTC,CASSDGTGGPSGYF
TRBV7-3,NA,NA,TRBJ1-2,TGTGCCAGCAGCTTAACCGGAAGTGAATATGGCTACACCTTC,CASSLTGSEYGYTF